Below are 30 T cell receptor beta chains sequenced from a single sample in a study of shared clonotypes between healthy human individuals. Naive CD8 cells lacked CD45RO and underwent positive selection for CCR7, leaving out terminally differentiated effector memory CD45RA+ cells. Generated by immunoSEQ multiplex PCR, the TCRdb table keeps only in-frame clones and is missing some. The table shows millions of clones, with about 95% occurring only once. Sequencing input: naive CD8+ T cells sorted from blood. The receptor source for this set is a man younger than 35 in good health.

The chain joins TRBV6-1 to TRBJ2-7, with 7 bases identical to TRBD1. CDR1 is MNHNS, CDR2 SASEGT, per germline. V lost 2 bases and J lost 2; bases outside the gene matches: 3. The CDR3 length is 14 residues. CDR3 in amino acids: CASSERTGPYEQYF. As DNA, the CDR3 is TGTGCCAGCAGTGAAAGGACAGGTCCCTACGAGCAGTACTTC.

This chain connects TRBV5-1 to TRBJ1-4, with 7 bases that match TRBD1. The germline CDR1 and CDR2 sequences are SGHRS and YFSETQ. Unmatched junction bases numbered 8, after V lost 5 bases and J lost 4 bases. The CDR3 sequence is 15 residues long. The CDR3 sequence is CASSEGTVSNEKLFF. The DNA for the CDR3 is TGCGCCAGCAGTGAAGGGACAGTTAGTAATGAAAAACTGTTTTTT.

The chain recombines TRBV5-1 with TRBJ2-7, with 8 bases identical to TRBD1. The CDR3 has 16 amino acids. The J segment lost 0 bases and the V segment lost 3 bases, leaving 8 bases of the junction unmatched. Germline V lookup: CDR1 SGHRS, CDR2 YFSETQ. The CDR3 nucleotides are TGCGCCAGCAGCTCGACGAAGACAGGGGTCTCCTACGAGCAGTACTTC. Its protein product is CASSSTKTGVSYEQYF.

The V and J genes are TRBV4-1 and TRBJ2-7; D is perhaps TRBD2 (6 bases). Trimming pared 0 bases from V and 0 bases from J, leaving 12 bases between. Germline loops: CDR1 MGHRA, CDR2 YSYEKL. The CDR3 contains 16 residues. The CDR3 nucleotides are TGCGCCAGCAGCCAAGATTGGGCGGGGAACTCCTACGAGCAGTACTTC. It yields the protein CASSQDWAGNSYEQYF.

The chain uses TRBV6-5 and TRBJ2-5; D is uncertain. Germline values: CDR1 MNHEY, CDR2 SVGAGI. V was shortened by 0 bases and J by 2 bases, with 10 bases between the two germline ends. The CDR3 totals 15 residues. The CDR3 DNA follows: TGTGCCAGCAGTTACTCGCCGGAGACTCAAGAGACCCAGTACTTC. Its translation is CASSYSPETQETQYF.

This chain uses TRBV4-3 with TRBJ2-5; the D is unclear. V dropped 4 bases and J dropped 5 bases, with 11 bases sitting between them. Germline V lookup: CDR1 LGHNA, CDR2 YSLEER. The CDR3 extends over 13 amino acids. CDR3 protein: CASSLGPGETQYF. The CDR3 DNA reads as TGCGCCAGCAGCCTCGGCCCCGGGGAGACCCAGTACTTC.

This clone appeared once. The chain links TRBV7-8 to TRBJ2-1, with 14 bases identical to TRBD2. Germline trimming cut 5 bases from V and 7 bases from J; bases unmatched to any gene: 4. Germline V gene data show CDR1 as SGHVS and CDR2 as FQNEAQ. The CDR3 contains 15 residues. The CDR3 region has the DNA TGTGCCAGCAGCGGGGGACTAGCGGGAGTTAATGAGCAGTTCTTC. It yields the protein CASSGGLAGVNEQFF. Filled out from reference TRBV7-8 and TRBJ2-1, the complete variable domain reads GAGVSQSPRYKVAKRGQDVALRCDPISGHVSLFWYQQALGQGPEFLTYFQNEAQLDKSGLPSDRFFAERPEGSVSTLKIQRTQQEDSAVYLCASSGGLAGVNEQFFGPGTRLTVL.

The genes are TRBV27 and TRBJ2-1; 13 bases are shared with TRBD2. V lost 4 bases, J lost 8 bases, and 11 bases stayed unmatched. Germline V gives CDR1 MNHEY, CDR2 SMNVEV (reference sequence). The length of the CDR3 is 17 residues. The CDR3 reads CASSSRTSGSLIHEQFF. The CDR3 DNA sequence: TGTGCCAGCAGTTCAAGGACTAGCGGGAGTCTGATTCATGAGCAGTTCTTC.

The genes are TRBV6-6 and TRBJ2-7; D uncertain. Trimming shortened V by 2 bases and J by 5 bases, and 7 bases separated the two germline ends. The CDR3 extends over 12 amino acids. Germline loops: CDR1 MNHNY, CDR2 SVGAGI (reference sequence). The CDR3 region is CASSYRANEQYF. CDR3 in DNA: TGTGCCAGCAGTTACAGGGCGAACGAGCAGTACTTC.

V and J are TRBV7-9 and TRBJ1-1; tentatively, D is TRBD1 (6 bases). The CDR3 sequence is 16 residues long. Germline V CDR1 and CDR2: SEHNR, FQNEAQ (reference sequence). V lost 4 bases to trimming and J lost 10 bases, with 25 bases between them. CDR3 coding DNA: TGTGCCAGCAGCTCTTCGGTAGTTTTGGGGGGCATAGGAGCTTTCTTT. This codes for CASSSSVVLGGIGAFF.

The genes are TRBV4-1 and TRBJ1-5; D call uncertain. The germline V gene encodes CDR1 MGHRA and CDR2 YSYEKL. This CDR3 spans 17 amino acids. The V and J ends lost 1 base and 0 bases respectively, with 13 bases between them. The CDR3 loop is CASSQVVGFNSNQPQHF. In nucleotides, the CDR3 is TGCGCCAGCAGCCAAGTAGTTGGGTTTAATAGCAATCAGCCCCAGCATTTT.

V and J are TRBV11-2 and TRBJ2-7; D is unclear. The CDR3 spans 13 residues. Germline CDR1 is SGHAT and CDR2 is FQNNGV. V lost 5 bases to trimming and J lost 4 bases, with 12 bases between them. DNA of the CDR3: TGTGCCAGCAGCAAAGGATCGACATACGAGCAGTACTTC. It encodes CASSKGSTYEQYF. Full variable domain (remainder filled in from reference TRBV11-2 and TRBJ2-7): EAGVAQSPRYKIIEKRQSVAFWCNPISGHATLYWYQQILGQGPKLLIQFQNNGVVDDSQLPKDRFSAERLKGVDSTLKIQPAKLEDSAVYLCASSKGSTYEQYFGPGTRLTVT.

Notes on this clone: This CDR3 is also generated by other DNA sequences in the sample. This sequence joins TRBV9 and TRBJ2-7; possibly TRBD1 for D (5 bases). The CDR3 is made up of 12 amino acids. CDR1 is SGDLS, CDR2 YYNGEE, per germline. The ends were cut back, 5 bases at V and 4 bases at J, with 10 bases in the middle. CDR3 protein: CASSGQGYEQYF. CDR3 nucleotides: TGTGCCAGCAGTGGTCAGGGATACGAGCAGTACTTC.

The chain couples TRBV6-5 to TRBJ1-2; TRBD1 agrees at 7 bases. The CDR3 runs 14 residues. V gave up 0 bases and J gave up 10 bases; unmatched junction bases: 8. CDR1 MNHEY and CDR2 SVGAGI come from the germline V gene. The CDR3 DNA reads TGTGCCAGCAGTTACTCGAACAGGGGAGTGGACTACACCTTC. The encoded protein is CASSYSNRGVDYTF.

This chain joins TRBV27 and TRBJ1-1; D call uncertain. The germline CDR1 and CDR2 sequences are MNHEY and SMNVEV (reference sequence). The ends were cut back, 4 bases at V and 3 bases at J, with 12 bases in the middle. This CDR3 contains 14 residues. The CDR3 sequence: CASSYGRSYTEAFF. In nucleotides, the CDR3 is TGTGCCAGCAGTTATGGCAGATCCTACACTGAAGCTTTCTTT.

The chain recombines TRBV27 with TRBJ1-1; no clear D gene. This CDR3 spans 12 amino acids. V lost 3 bases, J lost 10 bases, and 12 bases lay in between. CDR1 and CDR2 (germline): MNHEY, SMNVEV (reference sequence). The CDR3 DNA follows: TGTGCCAGCAGTTTTGTCGGCGGTGGAGCTTTCTTT. Translation gives CASSFVGGGAFF.

This sequence joins TRBV7-9 and TRBJ2-7, with D hard to call. Germline V gene sequence: CDR1 SEHNR, CDR2 FQNEAQ (reference sequence). This CDR3 spans 13 amino acids. Trimming left V 5 bases short and J 0 bases short, with 8 bases between. Written as DNA, the CDR3 is TGTGCCAGCAGCGACCGTACCTCCTACGAGCAGTACTTC. Amino acid sequence: CASSDRTSYEQYF.

The chain recombines TRBV6-5 with TRBJ2-7; D uncertain. Germline loops: CDR1 MNHEY, CDR2 SVGAGI. The CDR3 is 9 residues long. Trimming took off 3 bases at V and 12 bases at J, with 6 bases between the two ends. The CDR3 is CASSYSRYF. Here the CDR3 DNA reads TGTGCCAGCAGTTATTCCAGGTACTTC.

A single count supports this clone. The chain couples TRBV7-3 to TRBJ2-1, with D maybe TRBD2 (6 bases). V was clipped by 4 bases and J by 4 bases, with 17 bases between them. Germline V lookup: CDR1 SGHTA, CDR2 FQGTGA. This CDR3 spans 16 amino acids. The CDR3 nucleotides read TGTGCCAGCAGCTCCCTAGGCCCTGCGGGGTACAATGAGCAGTTCTTC. Residues: CASSSLGPAGYNEQFF.

The genes are TRBV7-3 and TRBJ2-5; tentative D call: TRBD2 (5 bases). CDR1 is SGHTA and CDR2 is FQGTGA in the germline V gene. V shed 0 bases and J shed 0 bases, with 8 bases lying between them. The CDR3 sequence is 15 residues long. CDR3 in amino acids: CASSLTGVYQETQYF. CDR3 DNA sequence: TGTGCCAGCAGCTTAACCGGGGTGTACCAAGAGACCCAGTACTTC.

The chain joins TRBV19 to TRBJ2-5, with D tentatively TRBD1 (5 bases). The CDR3 contains 15 residues. CDR1 is LNHDA, CDR2 SQIVND, per germline (reference sequence). V gave up 1 base and J gave up 3 bases, with 12 bases separating them. The CDR3 sequence is CASSIGAGNKETQYF. The CDR3 DNA reads TGTGCCAGTAGTATAGGGGCAGGGAATAAAGAGACCCAGTACTTC. The variable domain in full, completed from reference TRBV19 and TRBJ2-5, reads DGGITQSPKYLFRKEGQNVTLSCEQNLNHDAMYWYRQDPGQGLRLIYYSQIVNDFQKGDIAEGYSVSREKKESFPLTVTSAQKNPTAFYLCASSIGAGNKETQYFGPGTRLLVL.

DNA for the CDR3: TGTGCCAGCAGCTTAGCCGGGGCCCTAGTCTACGAGCAGTACTTC. Translated: CASSLAGALVYEQYF. This sequence joins TRBV7-9 and TRBJ2-7; D possibly matches TRBD1 or TRBD2 (5 bases each). The CDR3 runs 15 residues. The V gene's germline CDR1 is SEHNR and CDR2 FQNEAQ (reference sequence). V was trimmed by 0 bases and J by 3 bases, leaving 12 bases between them.

The chain carries TRBV6-5 and TRBJ2-5; 9 nucleotides match TRBD1. J was trimmed by 8 bases and V by 4 bases; bases with no gene match: 5. Germline assignment: CDR1 MNHEY and CDR2 SVGAGI. The CDR3 totals 13 residues. The CDR3 sequence: CASSSVQGATQYF. CDR3 in DNA: TGTGCCAGCAGTTCCGTACAGGGGGCTACCCAGTACTTC.

The chain combines TRBV4-1 with TRBJ2-1; 7 bases fit TRBD2. Trimming removed 4 bases from V and 7 bases from J; junction bases left unmatched: 7. The CDR3 runs to 14 residues. Germline CDR1 and CDR2: MGHRA and YSYEKL. The DNA for the CDR3 is TGCGCCAGCAGCCTCAGGGAGGGTCTAAATGAGCAGTTCTTC. Residues: CASSLREGLNEQFF.

This clone was seen a single time. The chain has TRBV2 and TRBJ2-5; 8 nucleotides line up with TRBD2. V lost 11 bases to trimming and J lost 0 bases; unmatched junction nucleotides: 8. The CDR3 covers 14 residues. CDR1 SNHLY and CDR2 FYNNEI come from the germline V gene. The CDR3 protein is CAWHTSGNQETQYF. In nucleotides, the CDR3 is TGTGCCTGGCACACTAGCGGAAACCAAGAGACCCAGTACTTC.

The chain recombines TRBV12-5 with TRBJ2-5, with D possibly being TRBD2 (5 bases). The CDR3 totals 13 residues. Germline CDR1 LGHNT, CDR2 FRNRAP. V lost 6 bases, J lost 3 bases, and 11 bases lay in between. CDR3 sequence reads: CASGLGEEETQYF. CDR3 coding DNA: TGTGCTAGTGGCCTCGGGGAAGAAGAGACCCAGTACTTC.

This clone occurred once. This sequence joins TRBV6-5 and TRBJ1-5; 8 bases fit TRBD1. The CDR3 has 14 amino acids. The germline V gene has CDR1 MNHEY and CDR2 SVGAGI. V dropped 6 bases and J dropped 3; count of bases not matched to a gene: 4. This CDR3 reads CASSKQGVNQPQHF. The CDR3 DNA sequence: TGTGCCAGCAGCAAACAGGGGGTCAATCAGCCCCAGCATTTT.

This chain uses TRBV27 with TRBJ1-6; no clear D gene. The CDR3 extends over 14 amino acids. V was clipped by 1 base and J by 5 bases, with 6 bases between them. Germline values: CDR1 MNHEY, CDR2 SMNVEV (reference sequence). CDR3 nucleotides: TGTGCCAGCAGTTTATGGGGAAATAATTCACCCCTCCACTTT. Translated, it gives CASSLWGNNSPLHF.

For the CDR3, the DNA is TGTGCCAGCAGCTTAAACGGTGGCGGACGAAGCACAGATACGCAGTATTTT. It yields the protein CASSLNGGGRSTDTQYF. The V and J genes are TRBV7-9 and TRBJ2-3; D unclear. The CDR3 is 17 amino acids. CDR1 is SEHNR and CDR2 is FQNEAQ in the germline V gene (reference sequence). V lost 2 bases and J lost 0, with 15 bases in between. The variable domain in full, completed from reference TRBV7-9 and TRBJ2-3, reads DTGVSQNPRHKITKRGQNVTFRCDPISEHNRLYWYRQTLGQGPEFLTYFQNEAQLEKSRLLSDRFSAERPKGSFSTLEIQRTEQGDSAMYLCASSLNGGGRSTDTQYFGPGTRLTVL.

This clone appeared a few times. The chain has TRBV7-9 and TRBJ2-7; 7 nucleotides match TRBD1. In germline, CDR1 is SEHNR, CDR2 FQNEAQ (reference sequence). The CDR3 totals 14 residues. V was clipped by 4 bases and J by 5 bases; unmatched bases: 8. CDR3 DNA sequence: TGTGCCAGCAGCTCGCGACAGGGCAACGACGAGCAGTACTTC. It translates to CASSSRQGNDEQYF.